These 10 T cell receptor beta chains were all obtained from the same sample, sequenced in a study of STAT5B mutations in CD4+ large granular lymphocyte leukemia. Generated by immunoSEQ multiplex PCR, the TCRdb table keeps only in-frame clones and is missing some. The table includes tens of thousands of clones, 68% detected once. The specimen was CD4+ T cells from blood buffy coats. Source of these receptors: a human donor in good health.

CDR3 DNA: TGTGCCAGCAGATCAGGAGGGGAGGGGGATGGCTACACCTTC. Amino acid sequence: CASRSGGEGDGYTF. This chain joins TRBV28 and TRBJ1-2, with a tentative D call TRBD1 (6 bases). The CDR3 contains 14 residues. Germline lookup yields CDR1 MDHEN and CDR2 SYDVKM. Between the trimmed V and J ends, which lost 6 bases and 6 bases, there was a span of 17 bases.

In this sample, this clone turned up a few times. The genes are TRBV19 and TRBJ1-5; 8 bases align to TRBD1. The CDR3 spans 16 residues. V shed 4 bases, J shed 3 bases, and the junction held 8 bases outside the gene matches. The germline V gene encodes CDR1 LNHDA and CDR2 SQIVND (reference sequence). The CDR3 coding sequence is TGTGCCAGTAGTACCACAGGGGGGTTAACCAATCAGCCCCAGCATTTT. Amino acid sequence: CASSTTGGLTNQPQHF.

This clone was counted between two and nine times. The CDR3 DNA sequence: TGCGCCAGCAGCGTGCGACAGGGGGCGGGTGAAAAACTGTTTTTT. As protein: CASSVRQGAGEKLFF. This sequence joins TRBV5-1 and TRBJ1-4; TRBD1 matches 10 bases. The V gene end was trimmed by 4 bases and the J gene end by 7 bases; junction bases not matched to a gene: 7. The CDR3 runs 15 residues. Looked up from germline, CDR1 is SGHRS and CDR2 is YFSETQ.

The chain links TRBV19 to TRBJ1-3; a possible D gene is TRBD1 (6 bases). The CDR3 is made up of 13 amino acids. Germline V gene lookup returns CDR1 LNHDA and CDR2 SQIVND (reference sequence). V was pared by 10 bases and J by 4 bases, with 14 bases between. This CDR3 reads CATSRGPGNTIYF. The CDR3 DNA reads TGTGCCACTTCCAGGGGACCCGGAAACACCATATATTTT.

The rearrangement links TRBV5-1 to TRBJ1-2, with 12 bases lining up with TRBD1. The trim removed 3 bases at V and 6 bases at J, leaving 3 bases unmatched. The CDR3 contains 14 residues. CDR1 is SGHRS, CDR2 YFSETQ, per germline. CDR3 residues: CASSSGQGAHGYTF. The CDR3 nucleotides read TGCGCCAGCAGCTCGGGACAGGGGGCGCATGGCTACACCTTC.

V and J are TRBV10-2 and TRBJ2-1; the D is unclear. Trimming removed 6 bases from V and 9 bases from J, with 15 bases in between. Germline lookup yields CDR1 WSHSY and CDR2 SAAADI. This CDR3 is built from 13 residues. CDR3 loop: CASRTPPYGEQFF. The CDR3 bases are TGCGCCAGCAGAACCCCCCCTTACGGTGAGCAGTTCTTC.

The V gene is TRBV29-1, the J gene TRBJ1-2; D is possibly TRBD1 (5 bases). Germline CDR1 is SQVTM and CDR2 is ANQGSEA. Trimming removed 4 bases at V and 7 bases at J, with 16 bases between. The CDR3 has 13 amino acids. This chain's CDR3 is CSVVGVKWGGYTF. CDR3 coding DNA: TGCAGCGTTGTAGGGGTCAAGTGGGGTGGCTACACCTTC.

This sequence joins TRBV9 and TRBJ2-5; D not certain. The CDR3 loop spans 15 amino acids. Deletions cut 0 bases from V and 5 bases from J, with 14 bases between. Germline V gene sequence: CDR1 SGDLS, CDR2 YYNGEE. In nucleotides, the CDR3 is TGTGCCAGCAGCGTAGGGCCCACCGGTGACGAGACCCAGTACTTC. Translation gives CASSVGPTGDETQYF.

The chain is built from TRBV4-2 and TRBJ1-6, with D tentatively TRBD1 (5 bases). The CDR3 is 16 residues long. Germline V gives CDR1 LGHNA, CDR2 YNFKEQ. V was shortened by 3 bases and J by 8 bases, with 17 bases between the two germline ends. This CDR3 is CASSQVRQGLDSPLHF. For the CDR3, the DNA is TGTGCCAGCAGCCAGGTACGTCAGGGTTTGGATTCACCCCTCCACTTT.

The chain links TRBV5-1 to TRBJ2-1; 14 positions match TRBD2. The germline CDR1 and CDR2 sequences are SGHRS and YFSETQ. CDR3 size: 18 residues. Germline trimming cut 0 bases from V and 1 base from J; bases unmatched to any gene: 3. The CDR3 loop is CASSLAGTSGGSYNEQFF. The CDR3 region has the DNA TGCGCCAGCAGCTTGGCAGGGACTAGCGGGGGTTCCTACAATGAGCAGTTCTTC.